Sequencing of this T cell receptor beta chain was carried out in a study of Ad26.COV2.S vaccination and SARS-CoV-2 variants (dated by TCRdb to the early 2020s). Notes on the research overall: Donors in the vaccine arm were drawn from COV1001, a multicentre, randomized, double-blind, placebo-controlled phase I-IIa trial testing Ad26.COV2.S in healthy adults. Ad26.COV2.S was given intramuscularly at 5x10^10 or 1x10^11 viral particles, as a single shot or as two shots 56 days apart. The specificity and breadth of SARS-CoV-2-reactive T cell receptors after Ad26.COV2.S vaccination were assessed by TCRbeta repertoire sequencing. A total of roughly 30 samples were included in the TCR-sequenced set, comprising 19 Ad26.COV2.S vaccine recipients, 5 placebo recipients and 8 SARS-CoV-2 convalescent individuals. Trial participants were randomized into five groups of five, in which low-dose or high-dose Ad26.COV2.S was given once or twice, or placebo was given on both occasions. Investigators remained blinded to trial group allocation during experiments and outcome assessment.

The research as a whole found: It was noted by the authors that total T cell responses may have been underestimated by the TCR breadth and depth analyses. Compared with placebo recipients, Ad26.COV2.S recipients showed higher spike-specific TCR breadth (P = 0.0014). Comparing responses between vaccine doses or regimens was not something the study was powered to do. After vaccination, substantial breadth of spike-specific CD8+ and CD4+ T cell responses was reported. Non-spike TCR breadth was comparable between vaccine and placebo recipients, consistent with the vaccine containing only spike.

TCRbeta CDR3 regions were sequenced with the immunoSEQ Assay. After extraction, genomic DNA underwent amplification by bias-controlled multiplex PCR, followed by high-throughput sequencing. Processing in the source paper ran as follows. Collapsing and filtering of sequences were performed to quantify the absolute abundance of each unique TCRbeta CDR3 region. T cell fraction was estimated by normalizing TCRbeta template counts to usable DNA, which was measured by amplifying reference genes present in all nucleated cells. Repertoire TCRs were annotated as SARS-CoV-2-specific by exact matching of V gene, CDR3 amino acid sequence and J gene to a known reactive TCR set. The reference SARS-CoV-2 TCR set was derived from MIRA and filtered for enrichment in COVID-19-positive ImmuneCODE repertoires, a step that removed public or cross-reactive TCRs. Drawing on the MIRA antigens, annotated TCRs were analysed further at the level of specific ORF or position within ORF. Depth was the summed frequency of annotated unique rearrangements, while breadth was defined as annotated unique rearrangements over total unique productive rearrangements. Two-sided Wilcoxon rank-sum tests were applied when comparing TCR breadth between groups. Entries here come from immuneACCESS through TCRdb and include only in-frame sequences with V and J called. Some clones fail to appear in such tables; in the studies checked, an unresolved V gene covers under half of the shortfall, and the cause of the remainder is unknown. V, J and clone size reflect that table, while D and trimming were determined from the DNA. The sample table contains hundreds of thousands of clones; only one count was recorded for approximately 86% of them. Together, the top ten hold 9.5% to 12% of the sample.

Concerning this clone: This clone's antigen is unknown. No qualities accompany the bases; no much larger clone lies one base away.

What the treatment or condition label conveys for this sample: 15 to 20 received Ad26.COV2.S at low or high dose, single or two shots; 5 received placebo; per-sample allocation not given. Repertoires of vaccine and placebo recipients were sequenced from samples collected on day 63 after the first injection. Between 29 July and 7 August 2020, Cohort 1b enrolled about two dozen adults aged 18-55 years at one site in Boston, USA. Ad26.COV2.S consisted of a replication-incompetent adenovirus type 26 vector by which a prefusion-stabilized SARS-CoV-2 spike protein from the original Wuhan strain was expressed. The TCR comes from a person between 18 and 65 years old who received the Ad26.COV2.S COVID-19 vaccine or a placebo. Sequenced material: peripheral blood, taken in a trial of Ad26.COV2.S vaccine versus placebo.

The encoded CDR3 is CAPQRGSTDTQYF. The nucleotide sequence reads as follows: TGTGCCCCACAGCGGGGAAGCACAGATACGCAGTATTTT. The chain is made from TRBV6-4 and TRBJ2-3; TRBD2 aligns with 7 central bases. The germline V gene specifies MRHNA as CDR1 and SNTAGT as CDR2. Unmatched junction bases come to 5, with V trimmed by 11 bases and J by 0 bases. Taken from cysteine to phenylalanine, the CDR3 has 13 residues. Just CDR3 DNA is preserved here, 39 bases in frame from base 1.